The source of this T cell receptor beta chain is a study of CD8 T cells in ankylosing spondylitis. This clonotype was picked up many times. The antigen is not known. Library preparation for TCR beta used quantitative 5'-RACE with molecular barcodes. In TCRdb, the 5' RACE reads were re-called with MiXCR into one record per CDR3 protein. The profile shows some 200,000 distinct CDR3 sequences, about 6.7% of them singletons. This CDR3 contains 15 residues. Trimming took 3 bases from V and 5 from J, leaving 16 bases between them. CDR1 and CDR2 from the germline V gene are SGHAT and FQNNGV. Broader study findings: Ankylosing spondylitis blood appeared to carry a characteristic TCR beta motif of several highly homologous variants. Certain motif variants had earlier been reported in reactive arthritis synovial fluid and blood. In ankylosing spondylitis patients, matched synovial fluid reportedly showed significant enrichment of disease-linked clones. Clones linked with disease were CD8+ and fairly uncommon in the peripheral blood.

The chain couples TRBV11-2 to TRBJ2-5, with D uncertain. This clonotype was sampled from a male donor with ankylosing spondylitis. Sequenced material: blood, either unsorted or a sorted T cell fraction (not recorded which). The CDR3 sequence is CASSFSGSFRETQYF. Written as DNA, the CDR3 is TGTGCCAGCAGCTTCTCCGGGTCATTCAGGGAGACCCAGTACTTC.